These 24 T cell receptor beta chains came from one sample sequenced in a study of cytomegalovirus exposure and HLA in healthy donors. Primers: 60 Vbeta forward and 13 Jbeta reverse. The protocol was immunoSEQ multiplex PCR, while the TCRdb copy is restricted to in-frame clones and leaves out a portion. The data hold some 190,000 clones, with about 85% observed a single time. The specimen was PBMCs. These receptors were taken from a boy between 2 and 10 years old in good health and CMV-seronegative.

The chain carries TRBV29-1 and TRBJ1-1; no clear D. The germline V gene has CDR1 SQVTM and CDR2 ANQGSEA. The length of the CDR3 is 12 residues. With 3 bases removed from V and 3 bases from J, the gap between germline ends came to 8 bases. CDR3 loop: CSVDAGYTEAFF. DNA for the CDR3: TGCAGCGTTGATGCCGGGTACACTGAAGCTTTCTTT.

This clone was counted only a few times. The V call is TRBV6-1, the J call TRBJ2-7; 7 nucleotides align to TRBD2. Germline V gives CDR1 MNHNS, CDR2 SASEGT. The CDR3 is 13 amino acids. With 3 bases clipped from V and 7 bases from J, the junction kept 6 bases outside the gene matches. The CDR3 is CASSEAGVGEQYF. The CDR3 nucleotides read TGTGCCAGCAGTGAGGCGGGGGTCGGGGAGCAGTACTTC.

The rearrangement links TRBV7-2 to TRBJ2-3; no clear D gene. CDR3 size: 11 residues. Germline V gives CDR1 SGHTA, CDR2 FQGNSA. Between the trimmed V and J ends, which lost 4 bases and 5 bases, there was a span of 4 bases. The CDR3 is CASSSQDTQYF. CDR3 DNA: TGTGCCAGCAGCTCCCAAGATACGCAGTATTTT.

The chain has TRBV28 and TRBJ2-5, with TRBD1 matching over 8 bases. V lost 5 bases and J lost 2; bases outside the gene matches: 10. Per germline, CDR1 MDHEN and CDR2 SYDVKM. CDR3 length: 16 residues. The CDR3 bases are TGTGCCAGCAGTCCCCCCGGGACAGGAGAACAAGAGACCCAGTACTTC. This gives the protein CASSPPGTGEQETQYF.

The chain carries TRBV11-2 and TRBJ2-7; 7 positions match TRBD2. The CDR3 loop spans 16 amino acids. The germline V gene has CDR1 SGHAT and CDR2 FQNNGV. After removal of 1 base from V and 6 bases from J, the junction contained 12 bases not matched to a gene. The CDR3 region is CASSLASGFRPFEQYF. CDR3 nucleotide sequence: TGTGCCAGCAGCTTAGCTAGCGGATTCCGCCCCTTCGAGCAGTACTTC.

This chain connects TRBV27 to TRBJ1-2, with a weak D call TRBD1 (6 bases). Per germline, CDR1 MNHEY and CDR2 SMNVEV (reference sequence). Trimming stripped 3 bases from V and 4 bases from J, with 15 bases between. This CDR3 has 15 amino acids. CDR3 sequence (DNA): TGTGCCAGCAGTTTCAACAGGGTTCTGGGCTATGGCTACACCTTC. Translation gives CASSFNRVLGYGYTF.

The rearrangement uses TRBV27 and TRBJ2-7, with TRBD1 identical over 9 bases. Per the germline V gene, CDR1 is MNHEY and CDR2 is SMNVEV (reference sequence). V lost 1 base to trimming and J lost 5 bases; unmatched junction nucleotides: 6. The CDR3 contains 15 residues. CDR3 in amino acids: CASSLYRWTGDEQYF. The CDR3 region has the DNA TGTGCCAGCAGTTTATACCGATGGACAGGGGACGAGCAGTACTTC.

This chain links TRBV20-1 with TRBJ2-7, with D possibly matching TRBD1 (6 bases). Deletions cut 5 bases from V and 7 bases from J, with 12 bases between. CDR1 is DFQATT, CDR2 SNEGSKA, per germline (reference sequence). CDR3 length: 11 residues. The CDR3 is CSARNRAEQYF. The CDR3 nucleotides read TGCAGTGCTCGGAACAGGGCTGAGCAGTACTTC.

J is TRBJ1-2 and V is TRBV28; D gene unclear. The length of the CDR3 is 14 residues. From germline, CDR1 is MDHEN and CDR2 SYDVKM. V lost 5 bases and J lost 4, with 14 bases in between. CDR3 sequence (DNA): TGTGCCAGCAGTCTAGTCGCCGGCGGCTATGGCTACACCTTC. Translating it yields CASSLVAGGYGYTF.

The chain uses TRBV7-9 and TRBJ1-2; maybe TRBD1 (6 bases). Trimming removed 3 bases from V and 8 bases from J, with 10 bases in between. Germline CDR1 SEHNR, CDR2 FQNEAQ (reference sequence). The CDR3 is 12 residues long. The chain's CDR3 is CASSLSGDGYTF. CDR3 coding DNA: TGTGCCAGCAGCTTGTCAGGGGACGGCTACACCTTC.

J is TRBJ1-3 and V is TRBV27; maybe TRBD1 (6 bases). Germline lookup yields CDR1 MNHEY and CDR2 SMNVEV (reference sequence). The CDR3 contains 14 residues. V was shortened by 6 bases and J by 2 bases, with 11 bases between the two germline ends. The CDR3 protein is CASRYQGTGNTIYF. The CDR3 DNA reads TGTGCCAGCAGATATCAGGGGACTGGAAACACCATATATTTT.

The chain has TRBV10-3 and TRBJ2-6, with 9 positions matching TRBD2. CDR1 ENHRY and CDR2 SYGVKD come from the germline V gene. The V segment lost 4 bases and the J segment 1 base; nucleotides outside the gene matches: 11. CDR3 length: 19 amino acids. The CDR3 DNA reads TGTGCCATCAGTGCCTACCCCGGGACTAGCTCATCTGGGGCCAACGTCCTGACTTTC. It encodes CAISAYPGTSSSGANVLTF.

A single count supports this clone. The chain is built from TRBV5-8 and TRBJ2-1; D possibly corresponds to TRBD1 (6 bases). The CDR3 totals 11 residues. Trimming left V 2 bases short and J 10 bases short, with 7 bases between. In germline, CDR1 is SGHTS, CDR2 YDEGEE. In DNA, the CDR3 is TGTGCCAGCAGCTTTGGGACAGAGCAGTTCTTC. The encoded protein is CASSFGTEQFF.

This rearrangement joins TRBV30 to TRBJ2-1; 8 nucleotides agree with TRBD2. J was trimmed by 6 bases and V by 8 bases; bases with no gene match: 12. Germline V gene lookup returns CDR1 GTSNPN and CDR2 SVGIG (reference sequence). The CDR3 sequence is 14 residues long. The CDR3 DNA reads TGTGCCATTGTTCCGGGACTAGGACCCAATGAGCAGTTCTTC. Protein product: CAIVPGLGPNEQFF.

This chain uses TRBV19 with TRBJ1-5; TRBD1 aligns across 10 bases. Trimming cost V 6 bases and J 6 bases; bases outside gene matches: 5. There are 14 residues in the CDR3. Germline CDR1 LNHDA, CDR2 SQIVND (reference sequence). The CDR3 region is CASRIRDRGQPQHF. In DNA form, the CDR3 reads TGTGCCAGTAGGATCCGGGACAGGGGTCAGCCCCAGCATTTT. The variable domain in full, with the rest retrieved from reference TRBV19 and TRBJ1-5, is DGGITQSPKYLFRKEGQNVTLSCEQNLNHDAMYWYRQDPGQGLRLIYYSQIVNDFQKGDIAEGYSVSREKKESFPLTVTSAQKNPTAFYLCASRIRDRGQPQHFGDGTRLSIL.

The chain couples TRBV2 to TRBJ2-7; weak D call: TRBD1 (7 bases). There are 12 residues in the CDR3. The germline V gene encodes CDR1 SNHLY and CDR2 FYNNEI. With 8 bases removed from V and 7 bases from J, the gap between germline ends came to 15 bases. The DNA of the CDR3 is TGTGCCAGCCGAGGACAGGCGGGGGAGCAGTACTTC. Translating it yields CASRGQAGEQYF. Full variable domain (missing parts from reference TRBV2 and TRBJ2-7): EPEVTQTPSHQVTQMGQEVILRCVPISNHLYFYWYRQILGQKVEFLVSFYNNEISEKSEIFDDQFSVERPDGSNFTLKIRSTKLEDSAMYFCASRGQAGEQYFGPGTRLTVT.

This clone was observed a few times. V is TRBV6-6 and J is TRBJ2-7; D might be TRBD1 (6 bases). The V end lost 6 bases, the J end lost 1 base, and 16 bases lay between the germline ends. Looked up from germline, CDR1 is MNHNY and CDR2 is SVGAGI (reference sequence). The CDR3 length is 15 residues. The CDR3 DNA sequence: TGTGCCAGCAGCGTGGACAGTGCCTCTTCCTACGAGCAGTACTTC. It codes for CASSVDSASSYEQYF.

This clone was recorded only once. The chain is built from TRBV10-3 and TRBJ2-5; no clear D. The J call may be incorrect, as the DNA end agrees better with TRBJ2-7. Per germline, CDR1 ENHRY and CDR2 SYGVKD. The CDR3 sequence is 16 residues long. This CDR3 reads CAISPASTKEAYEQYF. The CDR3 coding sequence is TGTGCCATCAGCCCCGCCTCGACGAAAGAGGCCTACGAGCAGTACTTC.

The chain has TRBV7-5 and TRBJ2-7; no check of the table's D call, TRBD2, against the DNA was made. TRBV7-5 is termed a pseudogene. The CDR3 totals 13 residues. CDR3: CVHGVLSSYEQYF. CDR3 sequence (DNA): TGTGTCCACGGGGTACTGAGCTCCTACGAGCAGTACTTC.

This chain connects TRBV28 to TRBJ1-2, with no clear D. Germline-derived CDR1 and CDR2 are MDHEN and SYDVKM. V was shortened by 1 base and J by 10 bases, with 10 bases between the two germline ends. The CDR3 length is 12 residues. CDR3 protein: CASSLSQRDYTF. Written as DNA, the CDR3 is TGTGCCAGCAGTTTATCGCAGAGGGACTACACCTTC.

This chain joins TRBV28 and TRBJ1-1, with 9 bases aligning to TRBD1. V lost 8 bases and J lost 6; bases outside the gene matches: 10. Germline V gives CDR1 MDHEN, CDR2 SYDVKM. The CDR3 has 14 amino acids. The CDR3 DNA follows: TGTGCCAGCGCCCCTCCCGGGACAGGGCCTGAAGCTTTCTTT. Translating gives CASAPPGTGPEAFF.

This chain uses TRBV2 with TRBJ1-1; the match to TRBD1 covers 11 bases. V dropped 4 bases and J dropped 1; count of bases not matched to a gene: 8. The CDR3 consists of 17 residues. Germline values: CDR1 SNHLY, CDR2 FYNNEI. The CDR3, as DNA: TGTGCCAGCAGTGTCTCTCTGGACAGGGGGCAGAACACTGAAGCTTTCTTT. Its translation is CASSVSLDRGQNTEAFF. The variable domain in full, completed from reference TRBV2 and TRBJ1-1, reads EPEVTQTPSHQVTQMGQEVILRCVPISNHLYFYWYRQILGQKVEFLVSFYNNEISEKSEIFDDQFSVERPDGSNFTLKIRSTKLEDSAMYFCASSVSLDRGQNTEAFFGQGTRLTVV.

Of note for this clone: The sample holds other DNA sequences that translate to the same CDR3. The V gene is TRBV11-2, the J gene TRBJ2-7; the match to TRBD2 covers 9 bases. CDR3 size: 14 residues. Unmatched junction bases numbered 5, after V lost 2 bases and J lost 6 bases. Germline CDR1 and CDR2: SGHAT and FQNNGV. This chain's CDR3 is CASSLWIAGAEQYF. The CDR3, as DNA: TGTGCCAGCAGCTTATGGATAGCGGGGGCCGAGCAGTACTTC.

This chain connects TRBV28 to TRBJ1-2; D is perhaps TRBD1 (6 bases). This CDR3 has 16 amino acids. V was clipped by 7 bases and J by 5 bases, with 23 bases between them. CDR1 is MDHEN, CDR2 SYDVKM, per germline. The CDR3 loop is CASTPPRGAALYGYTF. The CDR3 nucleotides read TGTGCCAGCACGCCTCCCCGGGGGGCAGCCCTGTATGGCTACACCTTC.